This T cell receptor beta chain is from a study of CD8 T cells in ankylosing spondylitis. The length of the CDR3 is 13 residues. CDR1 SQVTM and CDR2 ANQGSEA come from the germline V gene. The V gene lost 4 bases and the J gene lost 6 bases, with 15 bases spanning the gap. This clonotype was counted ten times or more. Its target is unknown. A quantitative 5'-RACE method, one with molecular barcodes, was used to make TCR beta libraries. TCRdb independently ran MiXCR on the 5' RACE reads; one entry per CDR3 protein. This sample yields about 210,000 distinct CDR3 sequences, of which about 7% are seen a single time; approximately 15% belongs to the top ten. Study-level findings and limits: A motif of under 10 highly homologous TCR beta variants was seen as apparently characteristic of ankylosing spondylitis blood.

Sequencing was carried out using blood, either unsorted or a sorted T cell fraction (not recorded which). The rearrangement uses TRBV29-1 and TRBJ1-2, with a possible D match to TRBD1 (5 bases). This clonotype originated in a male donor with ankylosing spondylitis. The CDR3 is CSVVVSGKDGYTF. CDR3 coding DNA: TGCAGCGTTGTTGTGTCAGGGAAGGATGGCTACACCTTC.